The rows below give T cell receptor beta chains drawn from one sample of a study of cytomegalovirus exposure and HLA in healthy donors. Sequenced by immunoSEQ multiplex PCR; TCRdb stores in-frame clones only, minus some. The sample gives approximately 110,000 clones, roughly 71% of which show up once; roughly 8.3% is in the top ten. Sequences were obtained from PBMCs. Source of these receptors: a man between 18 and 35 years old in good health and CMV-seropositive. CDR3s include the opening cysteine and the closing phenylalanine or tryptophan. The D gene is left open where the match is weak. Not all rows give a size; the values are once, few, many and, for expanded clones, a class.

j_call clone_size v_call d_call cdr3_aa cdr3_nt
TRBJ1-3 few TRBV10-1 - CASGPAGGNTIYF TGCGCCAGCGGACCGGCGGGCGGAAACACCATATATTTT
TRBJ2-5 - TRBV28 TRBD2 CAILLTSGGQETQYF TGTGCCATTCTTTTAACTAGCGGGGGACAAGAGACCCAGTACTTC
TRBJ2-7 few TRBV7-2 - CASSRVSTYEQYF TGTGCCAGCTCCAGGGTCTCCACCTACGAGCAGTACTTC
TRBJ1-6 - TRBV6-1 TRBD1 CASSAGQPRSPLHF TGTGCCAGCAGTGCGGGACAGCCTAGGTCACCCCTCCACTTT
TRBJ2-7 - TRBV28 - CASSFRGHGEQYF TGTGCCAGCAGTTTTAGGGGTCATGGAGAGCAGTACTTC
TRBJ2-3 - TRBV27 - CASSLVGVGTDTQYF TGTGCCAGCAGTTTAGTAGGGGTGGGCACAGATACGCAGTATTTT
TRBJ2-7 - TRBV7-2 TRBD1 CASSPGQGVSYEQYF TGTGCCAGCAGCCCCGGACAGGGTGTATCCTACGAGCAGTACTTC
TRBJ2-5 - TRBV7-3 TRBD2 CASSYETGLAEETQYF TGTGCCAGCAGCTACGAGACGGGACTAGCTGAAGAGACCCAGTACTTC
TRBJ2-3 - TRBV4-2 TRBD2 CASSQVGGGARDTQYF TGTGCCAGCAGCCAAGTTGGCGGGGGGGCCCGAGATACGCAGTATTTT
TRBJ2-7 - TRBV5-6 - CASSLFQEQYF TGTGCCAGCAGCCTCTTCCAGGAGCAGTACTTC
TRBJ1-1 few TRBV7-9 - CASSLGRGMGKNTEAFF TGTGCCAGCAGCTTAGGAAGGGGGATGGGGAAAAACACTGAAGCTTTCTTT
TRBJ1-5 - TRBV6-7 - CASSHNRGPQVEAQHF TGTGCCAGCAGTCACAACCGCGGTCCTCAAGTTGAGGCCCAGCATTTT
TRBJ2-1 - TRBV18 TRBD2 CASSPPSGGRSYNEQFF TGTGCCAGCTCACCACCTAGCGGGGGCCGCTCCTACAATGAGCAGTTCTTC
TRBJ1-2 - TRBV7-2 - CASSLDRAIGYTF TGTGCCAGCAGCTTAGACCGCGCGATTGGCTACACCTTC
TRBJ1-6 - TRBV6-1 - CASSRGGKGNSPLHF TGTGCCAGCAGTAGGGGGGGTAAGGGGAATTCACCCCTCCACTTT
TRBJ1-4 - TRBV6-5 TRBD1 CASSRTGGGEKLFF TGTGCCAGCAGTAGGACAGGGGGTGGTGAAAAACTGTTTTTT
TRBJ1-2 - TRBV10-3 - CAISETPAVRGYTF TGTGCCATCAGTGAGACCCCCGCGGTTCGTGGCTACACCTTC
TRBJ1-2 once TRBV2 TRBD1 CATGRRDSPGYTF TGTGCCACAGGGCGTCGGGACAGCCCAGGCTACACCTTC
TRBJ2-2 few TRBV18 - CASSPTVTTGELFF TGTGCCAGCTCACCGACAGTAACGACCGGGGAGCTGTTTTTT
TRBJ2-2 - TRBV28 TRBD2 CASSRLAGYTGELFF TGTGCCAGCAGCCGACTAGCGGGGTACACCGGGGAGCTGTTTTTT
TRBJ2-1 few TRBV6-5 TRBD1 CASSYGQGASHEQFF TGTGCCAGCAGTTACGGACAGGGGGCTAGCCATGAGCAGTTCTTC
TRBJ1-1 - TRBV4-2 - CASSQGGGDRTEAFF TGTGCCAGCAGCCAAGGGGGGGGCGATCGAACTGAAGCTTTCTTT
TRBJ2-2 - TRBV4-2 TRBD2 CASSQRLAEKTGELFF TGTGCCAGCAGCCAAAGACTAGCGGAGAAAACCGGGGAGCTGTTTTTT
TRBJ2-7 - TRBV9 - CASSVGAGAMYEQYF TGTGCCAGCAGCGTAGGTGCGGGGGCCATGTACGAGCAGTACTTC
TRBJ2-1 - TRBV6-4 TRBD1 CASSARQGATDEQFF TGTGCCAGCAGTGCGCGACAGGGGGCAACCGATGAGCAGTTCTTC
TRBJ1-1 - TRBV4-1 - CASNEGGTPRMNTEAFF TGCGCCAGCAACGAAGGTGGGACACCCCGCATGAACACTGAAGCTTTCTTT
TRBJ1-2 - TRBV15 - CATSRDPGYGYTF TGTGCCACCAGCAGAGATCCGGGCTATGGCTACACCTTC
TRBJ1-4 - TRBV11-2 - CASSRGGFNNEKLFF TGTGCCAGCAGCCGAGGTGGATTCAATAATGAAAAACTGTTTTTT
TRBJ1-4 - TRBV7-4 TRBD1 CASPGGRLFF TGTGCCAGTCCAGGGGGACGACTGTTTTTT
TRBJ2-7 - TRBV7-9 TRBD2 CASRPLAGAYEQYF TGTGCCAGCAGGCCACTAGCGGGGGCCTACGAGCAGTACTTC
TRBJ1-2 once TRBV9 - CASSVGPGYGYTF TGTGCCAGCAGCGTGGGTCCGGGATATGGCTACACCTTC
TRBJ2-7 - TRBV10-1 TRBD1 CASSDLVQGANEQYF TGCGCCAGCAGTGATCTGGTACAGGGGGCGAACGAGCAGTACTTC
TRBJ2-2 few TRBV6-1 - CASSEWGTTGELFF TGTGCCAGCAGTGAATGGGGCACCACCGGGGAGCTGTTTTTT
TRBJ2-5 - TRBV20-1 - CSARPLETQYF TGCAGTGCTAGACCCCTGGAGACCCAGTACTTC
TRBJ2-1 - TRBV6-1 TRBD2 CASSDVPTSGEQFF TGTGCCAGCAGTGATGTCCCAACTAGCGGTGAGCAGTTCTTC
TRBJ1-5 - TRBV15 - CATSRDRVQPQHF TGTGCCACCAGCAGAGATCGGGTGCAGCCCCAGCATTTT
TRBJ2-1 - TRBV19 TRBD2 CASSMIKAGGPNNEQFF TGTGCCAGTAGTATGATAAAAGCGGGGGGACCCAACAATGAGCAGTTCTTC
TRBJ1-1 once TRBV5-1 - CASSLAGTMNTEAFF TGCGCCAGCAGCTTGGCCGGGACAATGAACACTGAAGCTTTCTTT
TRBJ2-2 - TRBV5-4 - CASSLGQGYTGELFF TGTGCCAGCAGCTTGGGGCAGGGTTACACCGGGGAGCTGTTTTTT
TRBJ1-2 - TRBV6-1 - CASSDDVTGARGYTF TGTGCCAGCAGCGATGACGTTACAGGCGCTAGAGGCTACACCTTC
TRBJ1-1 few TRBV19 TRBD1 CASSIDRVPTEAFF TGTGCCAGTAGTATTGACAGGGTCCCCACTGAAGCTTTCTTT
TRBJ2-3 few TRBV19 TRBD1 CASSRDRETDTQYF TGTGCCAGTAGTCGGGACAGGGAGACAGATACGCAGTATTTT
TRBJ1-1 - TRBV5-4 - CASSLETTVARVENTEAFF TGTGCCAGCAGCTTGGAAACCACAGTAGCGAGGGTAGAAAACACTGAAGCTTTCTTT
TRBJ1-1 few TRBV20-1 - CSATSGAEAFF TGCAGTGCCACAAGCGGGGCTGAAGCTTTCTTT
TRBJ2-3 - TRBV5-1 - CASRAGLSTDTQYF TGCGCCAGCAGGGCGGGACTCAGCACAGATACGCAGTATTTT
TRBJ2-7 - TRBV10-3 - CAPYHYEQYF TGTGCCCCCTATCACTACGAGCAGTACTTC
TRBJ1-6 - TRBV10-1 TRBD1 CASGQGNNSPLHF TGCGCCAGTGGACAGGGGAACAATTCACCCCTCCACTTT
TRBJ1-1 few TRBV10-3 TRBD1 CAISVTGGDTEAFF TGTGCCATCAGTGTGACAGGGGGGGACACTGAAGCTTTCTTT
TRBJ2-5 - TRBV11-2 - CASSLVSETQYF TGTGCCAGCAGCTTAGTCTCGGAGACCCAGTACTTC
TRBJ2-5 - TRBV15 - CATNARVEETQYF TGTGCCACCAACGCACGGGTAGAAGAGACCCAGTACTTC
TRBJ2-7 - TRBV15 - CATSRDITDTSYEQYF TGTGCCACCAGCAGAGATATTACGGACACCAGCTACGAGCAGTACTTC
TRBJ2-7 - TRBV6-6 TRBD1 CASSSTGEYEQYF TGTGCCAGCAGTTCGACAGGGGAATACGAGCAGTACTTC
TRBJ1-5 - TRBV6-6 - CASTLYSNQPQHF TGTGCCAGCACTCTTTATAGCAATCAGCCCCAGCATTTT
TRBJ2-7 once TRBV18 TRBD1 CASSSIGQGPTYEQYF TGTGCCAGCTCCTCGATAGGACAGGGCCCCACTTACGAGCAGTACTTC